This TCR beta chain comes out of a study of shared clonotypes between healthy human individuals. General study results and limits: Naive CD4 clonotypes overlapped across a handful of donors at approximately 5%.

This clone was observed a single time. Its cognate antigen is unknown. Some clones are missing from TCRdb's copy, which holds only in-frame ones; the method was immunoSEQ multiplex PCR. The sample records some 1,400,000 clones, roughly 96% being singletons. CDR3 length: 12 residues. Germline CDR1 SQVTM, CDR2 ANQGSEA. Trimming took 7 bases from V and 6 from J, leaving 14 bases between them. Material for sequencing was naive CD4+ T cells sorted from blood. The subset denotes: CD45RA+ positively selected. This TCR was recovered from a man aged 25 to 40 in good health. J is TRBJ2-3 and V is TRBV29-1, with unresolved D. This CDR3 is CSAKGQIDTQYF. CDR3 bases: TGCAGCGCTAAGGGCCAAATTGATACGCAGTATTTT.